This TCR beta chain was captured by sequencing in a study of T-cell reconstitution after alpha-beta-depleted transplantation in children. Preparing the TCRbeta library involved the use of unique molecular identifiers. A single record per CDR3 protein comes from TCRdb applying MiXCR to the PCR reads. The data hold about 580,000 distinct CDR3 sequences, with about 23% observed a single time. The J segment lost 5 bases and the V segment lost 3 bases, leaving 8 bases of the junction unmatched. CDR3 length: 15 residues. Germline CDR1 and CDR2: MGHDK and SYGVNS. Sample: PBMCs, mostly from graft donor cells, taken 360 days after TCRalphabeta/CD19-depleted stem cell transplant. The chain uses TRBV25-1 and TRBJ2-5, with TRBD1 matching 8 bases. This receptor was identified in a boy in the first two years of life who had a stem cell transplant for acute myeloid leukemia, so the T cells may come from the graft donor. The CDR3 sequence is CASSDPGTGGETQYF. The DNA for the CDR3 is TGTGCCAGCAGTGATCCGGGGACAGGTGGCGAGACCCAGTACTTC.